This TCR beta chain was obtained from a study of vaccination effects on CD4 cells after COVID-19. V was pared by 4 bases and J by 0 bases, with 7 bases of the junction left unmatched. The CDR3 is 15 amino acids. In germline, CDR1 is SGDLS, CDR2 YYNGEE. Concerning this clone: Its antigen is currently unknown.

Study-level points and caveats: Common cold coronavirus cross-reactivity was shown by only 1 of 255 vaccine-induced clones in healthy vaccinees. Only a few convalescent patients and no early post-infection timepoints featured in the study.

Before sequencing took place, the ViraFEST assay used viral peptide pools to expand antigen-specific CD4+ T cells. When around 10 days of culture had elapsed, CD4+ T cells were isolated. Recipients of the vaccine had no prior SARS-CoV-2 infection and negative nucleocapsid antibodies. Every well got two million PBMC, which were grown with around 10 IU/ml IL-2 and 8.5 to 10 ug/ml peptides. The data were produced by immunoSEQ multiplex PCR, yet TCRdb's version contains in-frame clones alone and is incomplete. The table has about 40,000 clones, around 67% seen once. The V call is TRBV9, the J call TRBJ2-7; 7 nucleotides match TRBD1. The clonotype was recovered from a human donor who received a COVID-19 vaccine. The sample in question was CD4+ T cells from PBMCs cultured with SARS-CoV-2 spike peptides, obtained before COVID-19 vaccination. CDR3 nucleotide sequence: TGTGCCAGCAGCACGACAGGGTCCTCCTCCTACGAGCAGTACTTC. The encoded protein is CASSTTGSSSYEQYF.